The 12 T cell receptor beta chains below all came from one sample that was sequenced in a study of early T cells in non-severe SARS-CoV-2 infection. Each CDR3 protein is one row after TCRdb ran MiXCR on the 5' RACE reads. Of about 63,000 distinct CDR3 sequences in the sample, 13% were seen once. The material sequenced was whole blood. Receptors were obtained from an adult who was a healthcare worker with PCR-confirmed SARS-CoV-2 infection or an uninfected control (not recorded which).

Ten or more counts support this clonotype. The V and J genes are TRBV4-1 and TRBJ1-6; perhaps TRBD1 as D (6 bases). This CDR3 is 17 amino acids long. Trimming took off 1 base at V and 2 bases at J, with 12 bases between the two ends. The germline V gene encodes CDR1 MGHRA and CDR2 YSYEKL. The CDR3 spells CASSQAVGGAYNSPLHF. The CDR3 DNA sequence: TGCGCCAGCAGCCAAGCAGTAGGGGGGGCCTATAATTCACCCCTCCACTTT.

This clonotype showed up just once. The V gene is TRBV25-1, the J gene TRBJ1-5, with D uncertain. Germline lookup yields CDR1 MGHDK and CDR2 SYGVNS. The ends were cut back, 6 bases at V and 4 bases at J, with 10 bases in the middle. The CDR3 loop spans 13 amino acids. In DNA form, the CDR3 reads TGTGCCAGCAGCGGACTAGGTAATCAGCCCCAGCATTTT. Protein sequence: CASSGLGNQPQHF.

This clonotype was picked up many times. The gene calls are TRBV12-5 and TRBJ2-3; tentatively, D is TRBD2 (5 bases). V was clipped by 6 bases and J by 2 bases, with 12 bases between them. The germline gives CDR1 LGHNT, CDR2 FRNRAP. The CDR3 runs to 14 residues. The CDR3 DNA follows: TGTGCTAGTGGCCCTGGAGGCGCCACAGATACGCAGTATTTT. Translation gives CASGPGGATDTQYF.

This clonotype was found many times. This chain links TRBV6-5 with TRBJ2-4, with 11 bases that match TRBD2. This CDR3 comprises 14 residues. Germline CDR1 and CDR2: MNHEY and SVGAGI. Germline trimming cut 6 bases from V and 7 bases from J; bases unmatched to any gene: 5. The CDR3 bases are TGTGCCAGCAGAACCACTAGCGGGGGTAACATTCAGTACTTC. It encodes CASRTTSGGNIQYF.

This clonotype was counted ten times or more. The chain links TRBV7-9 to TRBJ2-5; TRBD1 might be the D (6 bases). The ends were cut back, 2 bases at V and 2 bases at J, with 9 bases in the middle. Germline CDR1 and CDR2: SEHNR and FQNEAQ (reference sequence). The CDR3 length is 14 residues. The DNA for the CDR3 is TGTGCCAGCAGCTTAATGGACAGACAAGAGACCCAGTACTTC. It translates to CASSLMDRQETQYF.

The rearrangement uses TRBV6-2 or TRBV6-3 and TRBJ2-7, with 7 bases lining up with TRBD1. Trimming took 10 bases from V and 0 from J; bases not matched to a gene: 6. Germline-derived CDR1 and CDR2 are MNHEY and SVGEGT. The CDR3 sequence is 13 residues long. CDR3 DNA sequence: TGTGCCACCCTGGGGACAGACTCCTACGAGCAGTACTTC. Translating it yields CATLGTDSYEQYF.

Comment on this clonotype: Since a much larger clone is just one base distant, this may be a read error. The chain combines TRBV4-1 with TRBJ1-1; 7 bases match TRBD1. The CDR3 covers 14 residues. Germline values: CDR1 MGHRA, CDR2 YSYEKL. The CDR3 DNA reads TGCGCCTGCAGCCAAGGACAGGAGAACACTGAAGCTTTCTTT. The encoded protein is CACSQGQENTEAFF.

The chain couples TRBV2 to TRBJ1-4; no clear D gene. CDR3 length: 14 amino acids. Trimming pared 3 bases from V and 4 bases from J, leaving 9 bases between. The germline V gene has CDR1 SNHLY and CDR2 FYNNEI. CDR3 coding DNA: TGTGCCAGCAGTGATCCCCGGATTAATGAAAAACTGTTTTTT. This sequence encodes CASSDPRINEKLFF.

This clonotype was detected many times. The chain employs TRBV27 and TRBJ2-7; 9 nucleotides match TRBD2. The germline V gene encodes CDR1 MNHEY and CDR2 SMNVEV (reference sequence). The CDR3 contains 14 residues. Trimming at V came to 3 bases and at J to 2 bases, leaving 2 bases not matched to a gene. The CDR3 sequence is CASSLTSGPYEQYF. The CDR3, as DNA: TGTGCCAGCAGTTTGACTAGCGGACCCTACGAGCAGTACTTC.

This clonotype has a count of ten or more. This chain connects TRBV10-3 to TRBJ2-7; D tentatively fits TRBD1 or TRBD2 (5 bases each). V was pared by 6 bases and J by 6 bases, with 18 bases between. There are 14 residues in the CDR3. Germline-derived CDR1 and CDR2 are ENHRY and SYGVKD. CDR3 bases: TGTGCCATCAGGCCGGGACGAAATTTGGGCGAGCAGTACTTC. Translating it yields CAIRPGRNLGEQYF.

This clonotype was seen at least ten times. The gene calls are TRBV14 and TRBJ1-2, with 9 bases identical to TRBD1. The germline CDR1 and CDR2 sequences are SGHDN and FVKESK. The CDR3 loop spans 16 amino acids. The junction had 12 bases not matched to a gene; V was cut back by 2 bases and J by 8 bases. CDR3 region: CASSQLTGGDLSGYTF. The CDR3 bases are TGTGCCAGCAGCCAACTCACAGGGGGCGACTTGAGCGGCTACACCTTC. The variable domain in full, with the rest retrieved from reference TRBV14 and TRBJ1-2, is EAGVTQFPSHSVIEKGQTVTLRCDPISGHDNLYWYRRVMGKEIKFLLHFVKESKQDESGMPNNRFLAERTGGTYSTLKVQPAELEDSGVYFCASSQLTGGDLSGYTFGSGTRLTVV.

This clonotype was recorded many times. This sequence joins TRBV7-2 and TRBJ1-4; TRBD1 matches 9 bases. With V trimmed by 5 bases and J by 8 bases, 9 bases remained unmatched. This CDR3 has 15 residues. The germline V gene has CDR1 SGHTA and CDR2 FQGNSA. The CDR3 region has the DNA TGTGCCAGCAGCGCCGCCGGGACAGGGAGGGAAAAACTGTTTTTT. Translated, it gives CASSAAGTGREKLFF.